What follows are 24 T cell receptor beta chains derived from one specimen sequenced in a study of T cells in Graves' hyperthyroidism and ophthalmopathy. TCR beta CDR3 region amplification was performed from RNA transcripts. An initial round of RT-PCR targeting the TCR CDR3 relied on the HTBI primer set. TCRdb analysed the multiplex PCR reads with MiXCR anew, one entry per CDR3 protein. The sample consists of roughly 660,000 distinct CDR3 sequences, 17% of them appearing once. Sequencing was done on a sample of blood. The receptors were gathered from a man aged 50 or older with Graves' hyperthyroidism.

V and J are TRBV7-2 and TRBJ1-5; D gene unclear. Germline-derived CDR1 and CDR2 are SGHTA and FQGNSA. The CDR3 totals 15 residues. Trimming pared 3 bases from V and 4 bases from J, leaving 13 bases between. CDR3 protein: CASSFGIPLNQPQHF. The CDR3 DNA reads as TGTGCCAGCAGCTTCGGGATCCCACTAAATCAGCCCCAGCATTTT.

This clonotype was seen more than once but under ten times. This sequence joins TRBV10-2 and TRBJ2-1; 7 nucleotides align to TRBD2. CDR3 length: 15 amino acids. V gave up 2 bases and J gave up 6 bases; unmatched junction bases: 7. Germline assignment: CDR1 WSHSY and CDR2 SAAADI. For the CDR3, the DNA is TGCGCCAGCAGTGAGGAGGTGGGACTACCCAATGAGCAGTTCTTC. It codes for CASSEEVGLPNEQFF.

The chain links TRBV6-1 to TRBJ2-1; D remains ambiguous. Trimming pared 2 bases from V and 8 bases from J, leaving 19 bases between. Germline CDR1 reads MNHNS; CDR2 reads SASEGT. The CDR3 has 16 residues. CDR3 nucleotides: TGTGCCAGCAGTGAACGGGCTTTGGGGTTATACGATGAGCAGTTCTTC. Translation: CASSERALGLYDEQFF.

The chain has TRBV24-1 and TRBJ2-1; possibly TRBD2 for D (6 bases). Deletions cut 5 bases from V and 2 bases from J, with 18 bases between. The CDR3 spans 17 residues. CDR1 is KGHDR and CDR2 is SFDVKD in the germline V gene. The CDR3 bases are TGTGCCACCAGTGCGTTGGGGCGGGATTCACCCTACAATGAGCAGTTCTTC. This encodes CATSALGRDSPYNEQFF.

This clonotype has at least ten counts. This chain uses TRBV6-1 with TRBJ2-7, with 8 bases that match TRBD1. V was clipped by 6 bases and J by 2 bases; unmatched bases: 9. CDR3 size: 15 residues. Germline V gene sequence: CDR1 MNHNS, CDR2 SASEGT. The CDR3 here is CASRSGQVGTYEQYF. The CDR3 region has the DNA TGTGCCAGCAGGTCGGGACAGGTCGGGACCTACGAGCAGTACTTC.

Comment on this clonotype: A much larger clone differs by one base, so this may be a read error. In this CDR3 the conserved last residue, phenylalanine or tryptophan, is missing, so a read error is likely. In nucleotides, the CDR3 is TGTGCCAGCAGCCAGAGCGGAAGCTCCTACGAGCAGTACTAC. Protein: CASSQSGSSYEQYY. V and J are TRBV7-8 and TRBJ2-7; D perhaps matches TRBD2 (5 bases). Trimming pared 5 bases from V and 0 bases from J, leaving 11 bases between. Per the germline V gene, CDR1 is SGHVS and CDR2 is FQNEAQ. The CDR3 is 14 residues long.

On this clonotype itself: A read error may produce the germline difference seen at one junction end. CDR3 residues: CASSQVTLRDRVSYEQYF. The CDR3 bases are TGCGCCAGCAGCCAAGTGACCCTGAGGGACAGGGTCTCATACGAGCAGTACTTC. The V gene is TRBV2, the J gene TRBJ2-7; 9 bases agree with TRBD1. The CDR3 extends over 18 amino acids. CDR1 and CDR2 from the germline V gene are SNHLY and FYNNEI.

V is TRBV7-9 and J is TRBJ2-7, with a tentative D call TRBD2 (5 bases). The CDR3 totals 14 residues. From germline, CDR1 is SEHNR and CDR2 FQNEAQ (reference sequence). Trimming stripped 5 bases from V and 2 bases from J, with 13 bases between. Written as DNA, the CDR3 is TGTGCCAGCAGCAGCTTGGACTTAGCCTACGAGCAGTACTTC. Residues: CASSSLDLAYEQYF.

This clonotype occurred many times. This chain links TRBV10-2 with TRBJ2-7; 11 bases match TRBD1. V gave up 9 bases and J gave up 3 bases; unmatched junction bases: 7. This CDR3 is 14 amino acids long. The germline V gene has CDR1 WSHSY and CDR2 SAAADI. CDR3 region: CASITGTGGYEQYF. The CDR3 DNA follows: TGCGCCAGTATAACCGGGACAGGGGGCTACGAGCAGTACTTC.

There are many counts of this clonotype. The J gene is TRBJ2-3, the V gene TRBV20-1, with 8 nucleotides matching TRBD1. The CDR3 runs to 14 residues. Trimming took 3 bases from V and 0 from J; bases not matched to a gene: 2. The germline V gene has CDR1 DFQATT and CDR2 SNEGSKA (reference sequence). CDR3 region: CSARGTGSTDTQYF. In nucleotides, the CDR3 is TGCAGTGCTAGGGGGACAGGCAGCACAGATACGCAGTATTTT.

The chain has TRBV6-1 and TRBJ2-3; D might be TRBD1 or TRBD2, each matching 5 bases. Per the germline V gene, CDR1 is MNHNS and CDR2 is SASEGT. Trimming cost V 10 bases and J 1 base, with 18 bases left between them. This CDR3 is built from 15 residues. Here the CDR3 DNA reads TGTGCCACCACGGGACGTCGAGGGGGCACAGATACGCAGTATTTT. It yields the protein CATTGRRGGTDTQYF.

The CDR3 region is CASSIGGGEAYEQYF. CDR3 bases: TGTGCCAGTAGTATAGGAGGGGGCGAGGCTTACGAGCAGTACTTC. The V and J genes are TRBV19 and TRBJ2-7; TRBD1 matches at 7 bases. Germline trimming cut 1 base from V and 4 bases from J; bases unmatched to any gene: 7. Germline V gene sequence: CDR1 LNHDA, CDR2 SQIVND (reference sequence). The CDR3 has 15 amino acids.

This clonotype showed up many times. The chain combines TRBV18 with TRBJ1-5; no firm D call. Trimming cost V 1 base and J 3 bases, with 10 bases left between them. CDR1 and CDR2 (germline): KGHSH, LQKENI. The CDR3 runs to 15 residues. CDR3 sequence: CASSPQPVINQPQHF. The CDR3 DNA reads as TGTGCCAGCTCACCACAACCCGTAATCAATCAGCCCCAGCATTTT.

This clonotype was detected ten times or more. V is TRBV30 and J is TRBJ2-2; 9 nucleotides agree with TRBD1. The CDR3 is 15 residues long. Germline CDR1 is GTSNPN and CDR2 is SVGIG (reference sequence). The V and J ends lost 3 bases and 3 bases, in that order; junction bases with no gene match: 5. CDR3 coding DNA: TGTGCCTGGAGATCTGGGACAGGGTACACCGGGGAGCTGTTTTTT. Translated: CAWRSGTGYTGELFF.

This clonotype was counted between two and nine times. This chain joins TRBV3-1 and TRBJ2-1; D could derive from TRBD1 or TRBD2 (5 bases each). The CDR3 contains 15 residues. V dropped 6 bases and J dropped 5 bases, with 17 bases sitting between them. Germline loops: CDR1 LGHDT, CDR2 YNNKEL (reference sequence). The CDR3 spells CASSPGPAIHNEQFF. CDR3 nucleotides: TGTGCCAGCAGTCCGGGACCCGCGATCCACAATGAGCAGTTCTTC.

This clonotype was detected many times. The chain uses TRBV6-2 or TRBV6-3 and TRBJ2-7, with TRBD2 identical over 14 bases. This CDR3 has 20 residues. Germline CDR1 reads MNHEY; CDR2 reads SVGEGT. J lost 0 bases, V lost 7 bases, and 17 bases had no gene match. CDR3 region: CASTLNPRTSGRITSYEQYF. The CDR3 DNA follows: TGTGCCAGCACACTAAACCCCAGGACTAGCGGGAGGATCACCTCCTACGAGCAGTACTTC.

The chain has TRBV24-1 and TRBJ1-5; 8 nucleotides agree with TRBD1. V lost 4 bases and J lost 3; bases outside the gene matches: 10. Germline V gene data show CDR1 as KGHDR and CDR2 as SFDVKD. CDR3 length equals 17 residues. The CDR3 loop is CATSESTGVGNNQPQHF. The DNA for the CDR3 is TGTGCCACCAGTGAATCGACAGGGGTGGGGAACAATCAGCCCCAGCATTTT.

This clonotype was detected ten times or more. V gene TRBV7-3 combines with J gene TRBJ1-2; 7 bases align to TRBD1. Germline V gene sequence: CDR1 SGHTA, CDR2 FQGTGA. The CDR3 spans 14 residues. Trimming took 3 bases from V and 8 from J; bases not matched to a gene: 9. The CDR3 DNA follows: TGTGCCAGCAGCTTGGACCACAGGGGAGGAGGCTACACCTTC. Its translation: CASSLDHRGGGYTF.

As concerns this clonotype: This may stem from a read error, because a much larger clone lies one nucleotide away. This sequence joins TRBV10-3 and TRBJ2-7; 10 nucleotides agree with TRBD2. The trim removed 3 bases at V and 6 bases at J, leaving 8 bases unmatched. CDR1 ENHRY and CDR2 SYGVKD come from the germline V gene. There are 15 residues in the CDR3. The CDR3: CAISDETIAGGEQYF. The DNA for the CDR3 is TGTGCCATCAGTGACGAAACCATAGCGGGAGGCGAGCAGTACTTC.

The table lists this clonotype with many counts. The J gene is TRBJ2-7, the V gene TRBV6-1, with D hard to call. Germline V gene lookup returns CDR1 MNHNS and CDR2 SASEGT. V was clipped by 4 bases and J by 0 bases, with 13 bases between them. The CDR3 loop spans 15 amino acids. In DNA form, the CDR3 reads TGTGCCAGCAGTGCCTTTCGAGGTAGCTCCTACGAGCAGTACTTC. Protein sequence: CASSAFRGSSYEQYF.

A few counts support this clonotype. The rearrangement joins TRBV12-3 or TRBV12-4 to TRBJ2-7; D is undetermined. CDR3 length: 14 amino acids. The V gene lost 5 bases and the J gene lost 3 bases, with 14 bases spanning the gap. The CDR3 reads CASSLGTVIYEQYF. CDR3 in DNA: TGTGCCAGCAGTCTCGGAACAGTAATCTACGAGCAGTACTTC.

The chain joins TRBV28 to TRBJ2-3; 11 positions agree with TRBD2. Trimming removed 5 bases from V and 4 bases from J; junction bases left unmatched: 8. The CDR3 covers 16 residues. Germline CDR1 reads MDHEN; CDR2 reads SYDVKM. The CDR3 is CASSKLAGEGADTQYF. The CDR3 DNA reads as TGTGCCAGCAGTAAACTAGCGGGAGAAGGCGCAGATACGCAGTATTTT.

This chain connects TRBV28 to TRBJ2-5; 9 bases align to TRBD2. This CDR3 contains 15 residues. Per the germline V gene, CDR1 is MDHEN and CDR2 is SYDVKM. Trimming removed 4 bases from V and 6 bases from J; junction bases left unmatched: 9. The CDR3 region is CASSSAGGAMKTQYF. For the CDR3, the DNA is TGTGCCAGCAGTTCCGCGGGGGGGGCGATGAAGACCCAGTACTTC.

Many counts were recorded for this clonotype. The rearrangement uses TRBV27 and TRBJ1-2; 9 positions match TRBD1. In germline, CDR1 is MNHEY, CDR2 SMNVEV (reference sequence). The CDR3 length is 13 residues. V lost 4 bases, J lost 5 bases, and 2 bases stayed unmatched. CDR3: CASSWTGAYGYTF. In DNA, the CDR3 is TGTGCCAGCAGTTGGACAGGGGCGTATGGCTACACCTTC.